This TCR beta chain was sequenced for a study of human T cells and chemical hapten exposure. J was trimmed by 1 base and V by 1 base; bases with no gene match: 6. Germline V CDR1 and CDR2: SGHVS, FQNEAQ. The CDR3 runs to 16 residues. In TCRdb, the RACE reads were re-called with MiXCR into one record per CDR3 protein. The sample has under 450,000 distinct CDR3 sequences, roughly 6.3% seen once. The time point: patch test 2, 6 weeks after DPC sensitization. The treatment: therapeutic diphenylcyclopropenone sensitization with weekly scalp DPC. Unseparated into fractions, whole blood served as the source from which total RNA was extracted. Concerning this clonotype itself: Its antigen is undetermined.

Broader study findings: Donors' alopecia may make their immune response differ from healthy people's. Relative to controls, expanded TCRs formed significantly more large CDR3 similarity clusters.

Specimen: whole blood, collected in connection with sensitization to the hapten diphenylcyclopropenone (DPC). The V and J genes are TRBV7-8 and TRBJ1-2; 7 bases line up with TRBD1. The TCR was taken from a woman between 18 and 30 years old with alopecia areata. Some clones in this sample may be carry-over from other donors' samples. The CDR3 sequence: CASSLGTGGVNYGYTF. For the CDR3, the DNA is TGTGCCAGCAGCTTAGGGACAGGCGGGGTTAACTATGGCTACACCTTC. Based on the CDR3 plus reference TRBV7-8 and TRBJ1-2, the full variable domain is GAGVSQSPRYKVAKRGQDVALRCDPISGHVSLFWYQQALGQGPEFLTYFQNEAQLDKSGLPSDRFFAERPEGSVSTLKIQRTQQEDSAVYLCASSLGTGGVNYGYTFGSGTRLTVV.